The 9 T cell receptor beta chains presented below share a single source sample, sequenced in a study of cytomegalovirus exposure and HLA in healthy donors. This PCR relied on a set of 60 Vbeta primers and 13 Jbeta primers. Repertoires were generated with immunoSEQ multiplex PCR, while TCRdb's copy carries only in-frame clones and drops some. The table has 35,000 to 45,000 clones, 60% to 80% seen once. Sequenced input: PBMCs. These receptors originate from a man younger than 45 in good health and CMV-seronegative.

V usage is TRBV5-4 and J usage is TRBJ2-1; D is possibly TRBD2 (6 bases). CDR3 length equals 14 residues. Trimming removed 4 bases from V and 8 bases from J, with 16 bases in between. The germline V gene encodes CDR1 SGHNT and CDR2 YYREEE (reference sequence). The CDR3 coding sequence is TGTGCCAGCAGCGTACGCGGGGTAGTATATGAGCAGTTCTTC. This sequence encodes CASSVRGVVYEQFF.

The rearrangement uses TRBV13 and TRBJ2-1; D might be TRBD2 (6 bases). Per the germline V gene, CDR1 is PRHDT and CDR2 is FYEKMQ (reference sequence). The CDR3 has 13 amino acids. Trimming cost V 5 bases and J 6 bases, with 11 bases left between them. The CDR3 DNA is TGTGCCAGCAGCCTCCGACTAGTCAATGAGCAGTTCTTC. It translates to CASSLRLVNEQFF.

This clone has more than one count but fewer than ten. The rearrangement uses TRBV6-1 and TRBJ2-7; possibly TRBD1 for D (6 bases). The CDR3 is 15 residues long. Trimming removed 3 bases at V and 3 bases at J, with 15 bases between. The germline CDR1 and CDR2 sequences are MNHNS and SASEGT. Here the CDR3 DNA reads TGTGCCAGCAGTGAGATTGGGGACATGCGCTACGAGCAGTACTTC. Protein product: CASSEIGDMRYEQYF.

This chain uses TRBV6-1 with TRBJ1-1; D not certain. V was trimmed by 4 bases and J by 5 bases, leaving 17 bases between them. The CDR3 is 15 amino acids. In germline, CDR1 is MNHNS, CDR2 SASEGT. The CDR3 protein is CASSGNGNAWTEAFF. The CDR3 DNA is TGTGCCAGCAGTGGAAACGGGAACGCGTGGACTGAAGCTTTCTTT.

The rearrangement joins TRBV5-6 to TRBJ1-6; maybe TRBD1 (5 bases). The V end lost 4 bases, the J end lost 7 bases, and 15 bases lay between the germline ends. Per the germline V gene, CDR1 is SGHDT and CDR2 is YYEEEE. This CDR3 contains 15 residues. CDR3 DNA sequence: TGTGCCAGCAGCCCCGGGACCGGGGGAAATTCACCCCTCCACTTT. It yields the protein CASSPGTGGNSPLHF.

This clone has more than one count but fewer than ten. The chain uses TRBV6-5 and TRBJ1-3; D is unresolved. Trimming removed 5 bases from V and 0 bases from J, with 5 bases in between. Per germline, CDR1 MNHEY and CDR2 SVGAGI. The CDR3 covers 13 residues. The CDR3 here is CASSRDSGNTIYF. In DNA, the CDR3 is TGTGCCAGCAGTCGGGACTCTGGAAACACCATATATTTT.

For the CDR3, the DNA is TGCGCCAGCAGCTTGGGAGGGGGCTGGCAAGAGACCCAGTACTTC. Residues: CASSLGGGWQETQYF. V and J are TRBV5-1 and TRBJ2-5; 7 positions agree with TRBD1. The CDR3 consists of 15 residues. After removal of 0 bases from V and 2 bases from J, the junction contained 4 bases not matched to a gene. Germline values: CDR1 SGHRS, CDR2 YFSETQ.

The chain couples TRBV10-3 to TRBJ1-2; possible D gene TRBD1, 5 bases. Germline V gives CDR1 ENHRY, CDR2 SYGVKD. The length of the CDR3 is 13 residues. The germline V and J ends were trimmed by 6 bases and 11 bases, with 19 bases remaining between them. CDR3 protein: CAIRLNTGAPYTF. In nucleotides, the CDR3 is TGTGCCATCAGATTAAACACAGGAGCCCCTTACACCTTC.

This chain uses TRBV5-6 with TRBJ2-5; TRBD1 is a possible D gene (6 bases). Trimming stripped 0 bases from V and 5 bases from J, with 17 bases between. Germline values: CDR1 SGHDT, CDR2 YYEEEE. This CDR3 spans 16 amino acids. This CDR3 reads CASSLEAGAPLETQYF. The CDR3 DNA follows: TGTGCCAGCAGCTTGGAGGCAGGGGCTCCTCTGGAGACCCAGTACTTC.